This T cell receptor (beta chain) was observed in a study of blood T cell repertoires in COVID-19. Germline V CDR1 and CDR2: SGHAT, FQNNGV. J gave up 7 bases and V 2 bases, and 5 bases lay outside the gene matches. This CDR3 is 14 amino acids long. Method: immunoSEQ multiplex PCR; TCRdb's copy keeps in-frame clones and lacks some. The sample has fewer than 200,000 clones; under 85% are singletons. Sequencing was done on a sample of peripheral blood. The J gene is TRBJ1-2, the V gene TRBV11-2; 9 nucleotides match TRBD1. The source is a woman in her seventies with COVID-19, enrolled during active disease. CDR3 in amino acids: CASSLTGGAFGYTF. The CDR3, as DNA: TGTGCCAGCAGCTTAACAGGGGGCGCATTTGGCTACACCTTC.